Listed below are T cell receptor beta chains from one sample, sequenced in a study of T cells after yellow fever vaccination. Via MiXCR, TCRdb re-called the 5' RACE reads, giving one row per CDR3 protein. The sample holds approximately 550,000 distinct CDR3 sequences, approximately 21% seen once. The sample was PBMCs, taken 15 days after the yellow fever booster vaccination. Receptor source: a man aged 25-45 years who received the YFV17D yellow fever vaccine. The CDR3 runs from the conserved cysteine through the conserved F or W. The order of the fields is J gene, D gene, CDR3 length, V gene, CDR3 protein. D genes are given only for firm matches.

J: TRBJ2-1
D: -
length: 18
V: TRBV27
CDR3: CASSLRGRGVLSYNEQFF

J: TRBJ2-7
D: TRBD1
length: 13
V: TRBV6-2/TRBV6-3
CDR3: CASSFDRVVEQYF

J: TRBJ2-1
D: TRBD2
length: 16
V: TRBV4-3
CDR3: CASSRGPGLVNNEQFF

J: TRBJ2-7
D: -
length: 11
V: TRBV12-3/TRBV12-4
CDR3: CASSPSSEQYF

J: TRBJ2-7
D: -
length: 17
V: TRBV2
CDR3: CASMLPTREGGYYEQYF

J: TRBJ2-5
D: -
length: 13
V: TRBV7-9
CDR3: CASSLVGVETQYF

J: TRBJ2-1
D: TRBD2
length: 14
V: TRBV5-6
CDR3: CASSVAGNYNEQFF

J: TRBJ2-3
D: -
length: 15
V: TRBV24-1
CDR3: CATSDRRSPTDTQYF

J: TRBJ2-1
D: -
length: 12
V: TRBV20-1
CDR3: CSASLVNNEQFF

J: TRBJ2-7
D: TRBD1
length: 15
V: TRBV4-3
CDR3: CASSQGWDTGDEQYF

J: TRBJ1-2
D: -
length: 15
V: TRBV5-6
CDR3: CASSLELMQSYGYTF

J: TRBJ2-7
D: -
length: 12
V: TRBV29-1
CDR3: CSVEVGHGEQYF

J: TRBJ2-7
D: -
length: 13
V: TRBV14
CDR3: CASSQQVSGEQYF

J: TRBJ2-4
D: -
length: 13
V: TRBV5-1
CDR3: CASSLDGGNIQYF

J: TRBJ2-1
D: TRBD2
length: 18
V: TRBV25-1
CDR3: CASSELGGGGLAGNEQFF

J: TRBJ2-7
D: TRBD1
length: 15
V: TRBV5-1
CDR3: CASSSAGGRQGEQYF

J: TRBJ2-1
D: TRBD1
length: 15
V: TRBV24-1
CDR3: CATSSRDRGVNEQFF

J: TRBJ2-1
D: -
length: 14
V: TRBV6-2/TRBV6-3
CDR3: CASTRPAWVNEQFF

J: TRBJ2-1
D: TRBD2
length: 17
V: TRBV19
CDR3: CASSIVGGGLGYNEQFF

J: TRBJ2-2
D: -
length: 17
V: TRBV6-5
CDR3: CASSYSGGSSGTGELFF

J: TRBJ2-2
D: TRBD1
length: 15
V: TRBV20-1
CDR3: CSARGQGPVTGELFF

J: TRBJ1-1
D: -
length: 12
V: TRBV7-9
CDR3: CASSLVPLEAFF

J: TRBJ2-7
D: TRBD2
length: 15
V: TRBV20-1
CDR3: CSARALLAGVGEQYF

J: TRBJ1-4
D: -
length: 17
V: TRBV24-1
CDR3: CATSENNDGLKEEKLFF

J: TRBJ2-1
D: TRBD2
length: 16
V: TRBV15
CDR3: CATSRAGGGTYNEQFF

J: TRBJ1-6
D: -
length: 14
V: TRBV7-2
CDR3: CASSLATQGSALHF

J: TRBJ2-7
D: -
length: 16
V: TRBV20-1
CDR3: CSVSGGGSNAPREQYF

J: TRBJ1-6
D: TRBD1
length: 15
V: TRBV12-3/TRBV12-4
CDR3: CASSLGQQNNSPLHF

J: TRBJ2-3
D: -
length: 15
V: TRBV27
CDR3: CASSLEHRGTDTQYF